These 30 T cell receptor beta chains came from one sample sequenced in a study of OX40 agonist ivuxolimab in advanced cancers. Assay used: immunoSEQ multiplex PCR; TCRdb lists only in-frame clones, some missing. The table includes approximately 70,000 clones, around 90% detected once. The source was CD4+ or CD8+ T cells sorted from blood, collected in a trial of the OX40 agonist ivuxolimab. The receptors derive from an adult with an advanced solid tumor such as melanoma, head and neck, liver or kidney cancer.

The rearrangement links TRBV5-1 to TRBJ1-1; possibly TRBD1 for D (6 bases). V lost 0 bases and J 4 bases, leaving 10 bases between the germline ends. The CDR3 length is 14 residues. Germline values: CDR1 SGHRS, CDR2 YFSETQ. CDR3 sequence reads: CASSLGGGGTEAFF. The CDR3 DNA reads as TGCGCCAGCAGCTTGGGAGGGGGAGGCACTGAAGCTTTCTTT.

The genes are TRBV6-5 and TRBJ1-1; 10 bases align to TRBD1. With 7 bases clipped from V and 1 base from J, the junction kept 6 bases outside the gene matches. CDR3 length: 15 residues. CDR1 and CDR2 from the germline V gene are MNHEY and SVGAGI. CDR3: CASKVDRGQNTEAFF. In DNA form, the CDR3 reads TGTGCCAGCAAGGTAGACAGGGGGCAGAACACTGAAGCTTTCTTT.

J is TRBJ2-3 and V is TRBV10-3; 8 bases are a match to TRBD2. The CDR3 runs to 14 residues. V shed 3 bases, J shed 6 bases, and the junction held 5 bases outside the gene matches. Germline V gene lookup returns CDR1 ENHRY and CDR2 SYGVKD. The CDR3 bases are TGTGCCATCAGTGAAGGACTAGCAGGGGATACGCAGTATTTT. Its translation is CAISEGLAGDTQYF.

V gene TRBV4-1 combines with J gene TRBJ2-1; 16 nucleotides align to TRBD2. This CDR3 is 16 amino acids long. With V trimmed by 1 base and J by 9 bases, 3 bases remained unmatched. Germline assignment: CDR1 MGHRA and CDR2 YSYEKL. Written as DNA, the CDR3 is TGCGCCAGCAGCCAAGCCGGGACTAGCGGGAGGGGTGAGCAGTTCTTC. As protein: CASSQAGTSGRGEQFF.

The V gene is TRBV23-1, the J gene TRBJ2-5; 8 bases align to TRBD1. TRBV23-1 is treated as an ORF (open reading frame) with a function not yet certain. V was clipped by 8 bases and J by 4 bases; unmatched bases: 9. This CDR3 region has 14 residues. The CDR3 sequence is CASGSGGDGETQYF. CDR3 nucleotides: TGCGCCAGCGGTTCAGGGGGCGACGGAGAGACCCAGTACTTC.

The chain is built from TRBV29-1 and TRBJ2-7, with a possible D match to TRBD2 (6 bases). This CDR3 region has 15 residues. CDR1 is SQVTM, CDR2 ANQGSEA, per germline. The ends were cut back, 2 bases at V and 4 bases at J, with 18 bases in the middle. The CDR3 loop is CSVESNVGGKYEQYF. CDR3 sequence (DNA): TGCAGCGTTGAATCCAACGTTGGAGGGAAATACGAGCAGTACTTC.

V and J are TRBV18 and TRBJ2-5; D perhaps matches TRBD1 (7 bases). CDR3 length: 15 residues. V dropped 3 bases and J dropped 2 bases, with 13 bases sitting between them. Germline-derived CDR1 and CDR2 are KGHSH and LQKENI. The CDR3 is CASSPPQGGQETQYF. Written as DNA, the CDR3 is TGTGCCAGCTCACCCCCTCAGGGGGGTCAAGAGACCCAGTACTTC.

The chain carries TRBV5-1 and TRBJ2-3; 9 bases match TRBD2. CDR1 is SGHRS, CDR2 YFSETQ, per germline. V was clipped by 0 bases and J by 0 bases; unmatched bases: 5. This CDR3 is built from 17 residues. The CDR3: CASSLGSSGTSTDTQYF. The CDR3 DNA sequence: TGCGCCAGCAGCTTGGGATCTAGCGGGACTAGCACAGATACGCAGTATTTT.

The chain is built from TRBV18 and TRBJ2-2; TRBD1 agrees at 7 bases. J was trimmed by 2 bases and V by 3 bases; bases with no gene match: 6. Looked up from germline, CDR1 is KGHSH and CDR2 is LQKENI. CDR3 length equals 16 residues. As DNA, the CDR3 is TGTGCCAGCTCACCCTTCGACAGGGACAACACCGGGGAGCTGTTTTTT. Translating it yields CASSPFDRDNTGELFF.

The J gene is TRBJ1-6, the V gene TRBV11-3; D is ambiguous. The CDR3 is made up of 15 amino acids. The V end lost 5 bases, the J end lost 14 bases, and 22 bases lay between the germline ends. CDR1 and CDR2 (germline): SGHNT, YENEEA. Here the CDR3 DNA reads TGTGCCAGCAGCCCCGGGGAGGGCGCCGGGGTCGCCCTCCACTTT. This gives the protein CASSPGEGAGVALHF.

The chain has TRBV6-1 and TRBJ2-5, with 9 bases that match TRBD1. Germline V lookup: CDR1 MNHNS, CDR2 SASEGT. J lost 2 bases, V lost 1 base, and 5 bases had no gene match. The CDR3 loop spans 16 amino acids. CDR3 amino acids: CASSEDVGQGQETQYF. CDR3 bases: TGTGCCAGCAGTGAAGATGTGGGACAGGGACAAGAGACCCAGTACTTC.

This clone has just a few counts. This chain links TRBV10-3 with TRBJ2-2; the D is unclear. The CDR3 contains 13 residues. The V end lost 1 base, the J end lost 6 bases, and 6 bases lay between the germline ends. The germline V gene has CDR1 ENHRY and CDR2 SYGVKD. DNA of the CDR3: TGTGCCATCAGTGAGTTGGTGCCCGGGGAGCTGTTTTTT. This encodes CAISELVPGELFF.

This clone was seen just once. The chain couples TRBV21-1 to TRBJ1-4. TRBV21-1 corresponds to a pseudogene. The CDR3 spans 13 residues. CDR3 protein: CARTRDPREKLFF. CDR3 in DNA: TGTGCCAGAACCCGGGACCCCAGGGAAAAACTGTTTTTT.

CDR3 amino acids: CASSGGGAGGIYNEQFF. The CDR3 DNA is TGTGCCAGCAGTGGGGGCGGCGCGGGGGGGATTTACAATGAGCAGTTCTTC. The chain joins TRBV27 to TRBJ2-1; the match to TRBD2 covers 9 bases. The V gene's germline CDR1 is MNHEY and CDR2 SMNVEV (reference sequence). CDR3 size: 17 residues. V was pared by 5 bases and J by 4 bases, with 12 bases of the junction left unmatched.

The CDR3 is CASSPGLKMNTEAFF. The CDR3 DNA sequence: TGTGCCAGCAGCCCGGGACTTAAGATGAACACTGAAGCTTTCTTT. The chain uses TRBV5-4 and TRBJ1-1, with D tentatively TRBD1 (5 bases). Trimming took 4 bases from V and 0 from J, leaving 13 bases between them. There are 15 residues in the CDR3. Germline assignment: CDR1 SGHNT and CDR2 YYREEE (reference sequence).

The chain couples TRBV7-8 to TRBJ2-7; 9 bases match TRBD1. The junction had 4 bases not matched to a gene; V was cut back by 0 bases and J by 4 bases. The CDR3 spans 15 residues. Germline V CDR1 and CDR2: SGHVS, FQNEAQ. CDR3 loop: CASSLATGGGYEQYF. CDR3 coding DNA: TGTGCCAGCAGCTTAGCCACAGGGGGCGGGTACGAGCAGTACTTC.

Of note for this clone: A read error is likely, as this CDR3 ends without the conserved phenylalanine or tryptophan. The limits of the CDR3 on the DNA are not certain, so only TCRdb's listed CDR3 is given. The CDR3 loop reads CASSYSTL. V and J are TRBV6-9 and TRBJ2-7; the tabulated D call, TRBD2, remains unverified against the DNA. Germline V lookup: CDR1 MNHGY, CDR2 SVAAGI. The CDR3 is 8 amino acids in total, end residues counted.

Here the CDR3 reads CSVESFVGQGTHEQYF. The CDR3 DNA reads as TGCAGCGTTGAGTCTTTTGTGGGACAGGGGACGCACGAGCAGTACTTC. J is TRBJ2-7 and V is TRBV29-1; 10 bases map to TRBD1. Losses at the gene ends were 3 bases for V and 5 bases for J; bases not matched to a gene: 13. The germline CDR1 and CDR2 sequences are SQVTM and ANQGSEA. This CDR3 is 16 amino acids long.

This chain joins TRBV10-3 and TRBJ2-7, with TRBD1 matching 10 bases. The CDR3 loop spans 14 amino acids. J lost 3 bases, V lost 5 bases, and 4 bases had no gene match. Germline CDR1 is ENHRY and CDR2 is SYGVKD. The CDR3 loop reads CAISLTGGSYEQYF. The CDR3 bases are TGTGCCATCAGTCTGACAGGGGGCAGCTACGAGCAGTACTTC.

The J gene is TRBJ1-2, the V gene TRBV5-6, with D uncertain. The V end was cut by 1 base, the J end by 0 bases, with 13 bases between. This CDR3 spans 16 amino acids. The germline gives CDR1 SGHDT, CDR2 YYEEEE. CDR3 sequence: CASSLFSSGSNYGYTF. CDR3 coding DNA: TGTGCCAGCAGCTTGTTTTCCTCCGGGTCTAACTATGGCTACACCTTC.

The V gene is TRBV6-5, the J gene TRBJ2-5; D unresolved. This CDR3 region has 12 residues. Germline V gives CDR1 MNHEY, CDR2 SVGAGI. V lost 8 bases and J lost 5, with 12 bases in between. CDR3 coding DNA: TGTGCCAGCTCCAAAGGCCGGGAGACCCAGTACTTC. Protein product: CASSKGRETQYF.

The chain uses TRBV27 and TRBJ2-5; TRBD2 aligns across 8 bases. Judging by the DNA end, TRBJ2-7 fits better; the J call may be wrong. The CDR3 consists of 15 residues. Germline V gene lookup returns CDR1 MNHEY and CDR2 SMNVEV (reference sequence). The CDR3 nucleotides read TGTGCCAGCCAAGACTCCGGGGGGGGTGGATCCGAGCAGTACTTC. Amino acid sequence: CASQDSGGGGSEQYF.

This chain joins TRBV5-1 and TRBJ1-1, with no clear D. Trimming shortened V by 4 bases and J by 0 bases, and 13 bases separated the two germline ends. CDR1 and CDR2 (germline): SGHRS, YFSETQ. This CDR3 is built from 15 residues. The CDR3 loop is CASSPEGQMNTEAFF. CDR3 nucleotide sequence: TGCGCCAGCAGCCCCGAAGGGCAGATGAACACTGAAGCTTTCTTT. The complete variable domain, with remaining parts taken from reference TRBV5-1 and TRBJ1-1, reads KAGVTQTPRYLIKTRGQQVTLSCSPISGHRSVSWYQQTPGQGLQFLFEYFSETQRNKGNFPGRFSGRQFSNSRSEMNVSTLELGDSALYLCASSPEGQMNTEAFFGQGTRLTVV.

V and J are TRBV13 and TRBJ1-2; no firm D call. V shed 5 bases and J shed 10 bases, with 23 bases lying between them. The CDR3 covers 15 residues. Germline lookup yields CDR1 PRHDT and CDR2 FYEKMQ (reference sequence). The CDR3 is CASSLEKKPFVDYTF. CDR3 bases: TGTGCCAGCAGCCTTGAAAAAAAGCCATTCGTTGACTACACCTTC.

The rearrangement links TRBV2 to TRBJ2-7, with 9 bases identical to TRBD1. Trimming cost V 8 bases and J 5 bases; bases outside gene matches: 7. Germline V lookup: CDR1 SNHLY, CDR2 FYNNEI. The CDR3 sequence is 13 residues long. In nucleotides, the CDR3 is TGTGCCAGCTTAGGACAGGGGATAGACGAGCAGTACTTC. This gives the protein CASLGQGIDEQYF. Full variable domain (rest looked up from reference TRBV2 and TRBJ2-7): EPEVTQTPSHQVTQMGQEVILRCVPISNHLYFYWYRQILGQKVEFLVSFYNNEISEKSEIFDDQFSVERPDGSNFTLKIRSTKLEDSAMYFCASLGQGIDEQYFGPGTRLTVT.

The chain links TRBV19 to TRBJ1-1; 8 bases match TRBD1. CDR3 length: 15 amino acids. Losses at the gene ends were 7 bases for V and 5 bases for J; bases not matched to a gene: 12. Germline values: CDR1 LNHDA, CDR2 SQIVND (reference sequence). The CDR3 spells CASISFQGASTEAFF. The CDR3 DNA reads TGTGCCAGTATATCATTCCAGGGGGCTAGTACTGAAGCTTTCTTT.

The chain couples TRBV2 to TRBJ2-7; 8 bases are shared with TRBD1. The V and J ends lost 6 bases and 5 bases, in that order; junction bases with no gene match: 6. Germline assignment: CDR1 SNHLY and CDR2 FYNNEI. There are 13 residues in the CDR3. As DNA, the CDR3 is TGTGCCAGCAGAGGACAGGGAGTAGACGAGCAGTACTTC. Amino acids: CASRGQGVDEQYF.

This chain connects TRBV6-5 to TRBJ1-1; no clear D gene. This CDR3 spans 13 amino acids. Per germline, CDR1 MNHEY and CDR2 SVGAGI. Trimming cost V 2 bases and J 1 base, with 5 bases left between them. The CDR3 loop is CASSYSWNTEAFF. The CDR3 DNA sequence: TGTGCCAGCAGTTACAGTTGGAACACTGAAGCTTTCTTT.

The rearrangement uses TRBV6-5 and TRBJ2-7; 15 nucleotides agree with TRBD2. CDR1 and CDR2 (germline): MNHEY, SVGAGI. The length of the CDR3 is 14 residues. V was clipped by 8 bases and J by 7 bases; unmatched bases: 6. The CDR3 region has the DNA TGTGCCAGCGCGGGACTAGCGGGAGGATCTGAGCAGTACTTC. It translates to CASAGLAGGSEQYF.

The chain links TRBV6-6 to TRBJ2-7; maybe TRBD1 (5 bases). The J call is uncertain, as TRBJ2-5 better fits the DNA end. The CDR3 sequence is 15 residues long. Germline CDR1 reads MNHNY; CDR2 reads SVGAGI (reference sequence). CDR3 amino acids: CASSPFQGVVETQYF. The CDR3 DNA follows: TGTGCCAGCAGTCCATTCCAGGGCGTAGTGGAGACCCAGTACTTC.